This section outlines one T cell receptor beta chain sequence together with its context. Its cognate antigen is unknown. TCRdb analysed the reads with MiXCR anew, one entry per CDR3 protein. This sample has a few hundred thousand distinct CDR3 sequences; about 39% occur once, and the top ten carry about 46%. The CDR3 contains 12 residues. Germline-derived CDR1 and CDR2 are DFQATT and SNEGSKA (reference sequence). V lost 4 bases, J lost 4 bases, and 10 bases lay in between. The record originates from a study of T cell repertoires in cytomegalovirus infection. Study-wide context: Both recently identified HLA-C-restricted and well-studied HLA-B-restricted CMV epitopes were used in the study. Evidence of both CMV infection and a matching HLA type came from public TCR beta signatures.

General study findings and limits: Dominating the ex vivo response were TCR beta clonotypes that were CMV-specific and HLA-C-restricted.

The sample here was cultured PBMCs, taken from culture after CMV antigen stimulation. This TCR came from a human donor in good health (CMV status not recorded). Some clones in this sample may be carry-over from other donors' samples. J is TRBJ1-1 and V is TRBV20-1, with a tentative D call TRBD1 (5 bases). The CDR3 spells CSAKVGGTEAFF. CDR3 nucleotides: TGCAGTGCTAAAGTCGGGGGCACTGAAGCTTTCTTT.